The 5 T cell receptor beta chains reported below all come from one sample, sequenced in a study of chemoradiotherapy in HPV16-positive cancers. Measured with immunoSEQ multiplex PCR; TCRdb has only the in-frame clones, and not every one. The data show more than 8,500 clones, about 89% seen once. Sequenced here: blood, sampled from a patient who underwent chemoradiotherapy. The receptors derive from a human donor with HPV-associated anogenital cancer.

V usage is TRBV30 and J usage is TRBJ2-1; no clear D gene. V was clipped by 1 base and J by 2 bases, with 12 bases between them. CDR1 and CDR2 (germline): GTSNPN, SVGIG (reference sequence). This CDR3 is 15 amino acids long. The CDR3 sequence is CAWSDDRTPYNEQFF. The CDR3, as DNA: TGTGCCTGGAGTGACGACCGTACCCCCTACAATGAGCAGTTCTTC.

The V call is TRBV5-4, the J call TRBJ1-6; D perhaps matches TRBD1 (6 bases). CDR1 and CDR2 (germline): SGHNT, YYREEE (reference sequence). The V gene lost 4 bases and the J gene lost 4 bases, with 18 bases spanning the gap. The CDR3 is made up of 17 amino acids. CDR3 residues: CASSPGQGRGYNSPLHF. The CDR3 DNA reads as TGTGCCAGCAGCCCAGGTCAGGGGCGCGGGTATAATTCACCCCTCCACTTT.

The J gene is TRBJ2-2, the V gene TRBV5-1; TRBD1 might be the D (5 bases). CDR3 length equals 14 residues. The germline V and J ends were trimmed by 0 bases and 7 bases, with 10 bases remaining between them. Germline V gives CDR1 SGHRS, CDR2 YFSETQ. CDR3 in DNA: TGCGCCAGCAGCTTGGGACAGTCCCTCGGGGAGCTGTTTTTT. Its translation: CASSLGQSLGELFF.

V usage is TRBV19 and J usage is TRBJ2-3; 8 nucleotides align to TRBD2. The ends lost 7 bases at V and 2 bases at J; junction bases unmatched: 14. The CDR3 runs 17 residues. Germline values: CDR1 LNHDA, CDR2 SQIVND (reference sequence). The DNA for the CDR3 is TGTGCCAGTACCCCCGGGCCCAGCGGGGGTCACACAGATACGCAGTATTTT. Encoded protein: CASTPGPSGGHTDTQYF.

This chain links TRBV19 with TRBJ1-1; 7 nucleotides line up with TRBD1. CDR1 LNHDA and CDR2 SQIVND come from the germline V gene (reference sequence). The V and J ends lost 10 bases and 2 bases, in that order; junction bases with no gene match: 16. The CDR3 length is 16 residues. CDR3 residues: CATSRGPGVYNTEAFF. CDR3 in DNA: TGTGCCACTTCGAGGGGGCCAGGGGTTTATAACACTGAAGCTTTCTTT.